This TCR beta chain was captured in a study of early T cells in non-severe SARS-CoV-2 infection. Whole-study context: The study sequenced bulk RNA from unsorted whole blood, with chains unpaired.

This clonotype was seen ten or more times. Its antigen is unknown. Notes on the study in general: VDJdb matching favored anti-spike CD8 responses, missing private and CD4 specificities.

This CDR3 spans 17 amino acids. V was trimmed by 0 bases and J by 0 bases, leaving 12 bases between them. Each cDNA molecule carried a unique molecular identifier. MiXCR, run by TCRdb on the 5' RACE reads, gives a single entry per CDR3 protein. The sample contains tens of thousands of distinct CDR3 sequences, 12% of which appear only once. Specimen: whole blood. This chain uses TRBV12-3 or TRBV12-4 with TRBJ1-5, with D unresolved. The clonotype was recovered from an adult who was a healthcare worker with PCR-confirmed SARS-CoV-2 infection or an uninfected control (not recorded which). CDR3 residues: CASSLALADTSNQPQHF. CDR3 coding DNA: TGTGCCAGCAGTTTAGCGCTGGCGGATACTAGCAATCAGCCCCAGCATTTT.